The present T cell receptor beta chain was sequenced within a study of T-cell memory formation after mild COVID-19. Whole-study results and caveats: Researchers could not confirm that second-wave clones peaking on day 37 targeted SARS-CoV-2.

5'RACE with constant-segment primers yielded barcoded, UMI-tagged TCR alpha and TCR beta cDNA libraries. TCRdb re-called the 5' RACE reads with MiXCR, one entry per CDR3 protein. Of fewer than 600,000 distinct CDR3 sequences listed, about a fifth were seen once; the top ten hold approximately 8.4%. This clonotype was counted only a few times. The target antigen is unknown. An end of the junction differs from the germline gene, which may be a read error. The CDR3 sequence is 14 residues long. The chain joins TRBV12-3 or TRBV12-4 to TRBJ2-2; TRBD2 matches at 11 bases. The sequencing input was PBMCs or a T cell subset sorted from them (not recorded which). The TCR comes from an adult woman who had mild COVID-19 (a few samples of this study predate the infection). Cell type and time point are not known. The CDR3 here is CASTSGRNPGELFF. The CDR3 nucleotides are TGTGCCAGCACTAGCGGGAGGAACCCCGGGGAGCTGTTTTTT.